This entry lists 8 T cell receptor beta chains sequenced from one sample in a study of shared clonotypes between healthy human individuals (dated by TCRdb to between 2020 and 2021). The library was generated by the immunoSEQ multiplex PCR assay. Imported from immuneACCESS, the table was reduced by TCRdb to in-frame sequences with V and J called. These copies leave out some clones; in studies compared against another copy, an unresolved V gene accounts for under half, and the cause of the remainder is not known. This sample is represented by roughly 700,000 clones; around 74% of them were singletons. The ten largest clones take up less than 2% of the sample. The sequencing sample was made of memory CD4+ T cells sorted from blood. The sample's cell subset or site label, decoded: CD45RA-negative fraction. The receptors shown here come from a woman under 40 in good health.

The J gene is TRBJ1-1, the V gene TRBV11-2, with D perhaps matching TRBD1 (6 bases). CDR1 SGHAT and CDR2 FQNNGV come from the germline V gene. The CDR3 spans 16 residues. With 4 bases removed from V and 3 bases from J, the gap between germline ends came to 18 bases. CDR3 in amino acids: CASSSFPRGRDTEAFF. In DNA form, the CDR3 reads TGTGCCAGCAGCTCCTTCCCACGGGGGCGGGACACTGAAGCTTTCTTT. The full variable domain, completed using reference TRBV11-2 and TRBJ1-1, is EAGVAQSPRYKIIEKRQSVAFWCNPISGHATLYWYQQILGQGPKLLIQFQNNGVVDDSQLPKDRFSAERLKGVDSTLKIQPAKLEDSAVYLCASSSFPRGRDTEAFFGQGTRLTVV.

The chain has TRBV5-1 and TRBJ2-7; TRBD2 matches at 9 bases. Germline V gene lookup returns CDR1 SGHRS and CDR2 YFSETQ. The ends lost 0 bases at V and 5 bases at J; junction bases unmatched: 12. This CDR3 has 17 amino acids. The CDR3 loop reads CASSLVLAGPESHEQYF. In nucleotides, the CDR3 is TGCGCCAGCAGCTTGGTCCTAGCGGGACCCGAGAGTCACGAGCAGTACTTC.

The rearrangement joins TRBV6-5 to TRBJ2-7; perhaps D is TRBD1 or TRBD2 (7 bases each). Per the germline V gene, CDR1 is MNHEY and CDR2 is SVGAGI. V was cut by 6 bases and J by 5 bases, with 20 bases left in between. CDR3 length: 15 amino acids. DNA for the CDR3: TGTGCCAGCAGCCAGGGAGGGGCAGGGGGTGACGAGCAGTACTTC. Encoded protein: CASSQGGAGGDEQYF.

The chain joins TRBV19 to TRBJ1-2, with D maybe TRBD1 (6 bases). V was cut by 5 bases and J by 0 bases, with 16 bases left in between. CDR3 size: 16 residues. Per germline, CDR1 LNHDA and CDR2 SQIVND (reference sequence). The CDR3 loop is CASSLVGQQSNYGYTF. In DNA form, the CDR3 reads TGTGCCAGTAGTCTTGTAGGACAGCAGTCTAACTATGGCTACACCTTC. The variable domain in full, with the rest retrieved from reference TRBV19 and TRBJ1-2, is DGGITQSPKYLFRKEGQNVTLSCEQNLNHDAMYWYRQDPGQGLRLIYYSQIVNDFQKGDIAEGYSVSREKKESFPLTVTSAQKNPTAFYLCASSLVGQQSNYGYTFGSGTRLTVV.

The chain joins TRBV2 to TRBJ1-3; TRBD1 is a possible D gene (5 bases). Germline V gene lookup returns CDR1 SNHLY and CDR2 FYNNEI. The CDR3 is made up of 15 amino acids. Trimming shortened V by 0 bases and J by 7 bases, and 13 bases separated the two germline ends. In nucleotides, the CDR3 is TGTGCCAGCAGTGAAGCGAAGGCAGGGTTGAACACCATATATTTT. Translating gives CASSEAKAGLNTIYF.

This rearrangement joins TRBV30 to TRBJ2-7, with 11 bases fitting TRBD2. Germline CDR1 is GTSNPN and CDR2 is SVGIG (reference sequence). The length of the CDR3 is 14 residues. Trimming removed 5 bases from V and 2 bases from J; junction bases left unmatched: 5. CDR3 DNA: TGTGCCTGGGGCCTAGCGGGAGGTGCCTACGAGCAGTACTTC. This codes for CAWGLAGGAYEQYF.

As for this clone: In the same sample, other DNA sequences code for this CDR3. The chain combines TRBV27 with TRBJ1-1, with TRBD1 identical over 7 bases. The CDR3 has 13 residues. The V and J ends lost 6 bases and 1 base, in that order; junction bases with no gene match: 2. CDR1 and CDR2 from the germline V gene are MNHEY and SMNVEV (reference sequence). The CDR3 is CASRGTANTEAFF. For the CDR3, the DNA is TGTGCCAGCAGGGGGACAGCGAACACTGAAGCTTTCTTT.

V and J are TRBV9 and TRBJ1-1; D unclear. This CDR3 spans 14 amino acids. The V end was cut by 2 bases, the J end by 0 bases, with 8 bases between. CDR1 is SGDLS, CDR2 YYNGEE, per germline. CDR3 region: CASSVGELNTEAFF. The DNA of the CDR3 is TGTGCCAGCAGCGTTGGGGAGCTGAACACTGAAGCTTTCTTT.